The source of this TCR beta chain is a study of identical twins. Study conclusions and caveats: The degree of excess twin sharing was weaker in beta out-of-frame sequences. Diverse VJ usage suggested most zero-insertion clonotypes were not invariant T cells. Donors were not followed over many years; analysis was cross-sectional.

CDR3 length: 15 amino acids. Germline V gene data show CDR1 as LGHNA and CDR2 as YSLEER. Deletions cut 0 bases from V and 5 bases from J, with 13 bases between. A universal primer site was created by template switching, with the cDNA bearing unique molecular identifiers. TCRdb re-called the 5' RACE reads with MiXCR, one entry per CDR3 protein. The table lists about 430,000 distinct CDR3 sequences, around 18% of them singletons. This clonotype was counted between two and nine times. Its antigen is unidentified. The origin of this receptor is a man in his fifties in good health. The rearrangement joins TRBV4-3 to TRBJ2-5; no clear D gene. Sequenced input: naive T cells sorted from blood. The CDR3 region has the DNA TGCGCCAGCAGCCAAGATCGATCGTGGAGTGAGACCCAGTACTTC. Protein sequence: CASSQDRSWSETQYF.